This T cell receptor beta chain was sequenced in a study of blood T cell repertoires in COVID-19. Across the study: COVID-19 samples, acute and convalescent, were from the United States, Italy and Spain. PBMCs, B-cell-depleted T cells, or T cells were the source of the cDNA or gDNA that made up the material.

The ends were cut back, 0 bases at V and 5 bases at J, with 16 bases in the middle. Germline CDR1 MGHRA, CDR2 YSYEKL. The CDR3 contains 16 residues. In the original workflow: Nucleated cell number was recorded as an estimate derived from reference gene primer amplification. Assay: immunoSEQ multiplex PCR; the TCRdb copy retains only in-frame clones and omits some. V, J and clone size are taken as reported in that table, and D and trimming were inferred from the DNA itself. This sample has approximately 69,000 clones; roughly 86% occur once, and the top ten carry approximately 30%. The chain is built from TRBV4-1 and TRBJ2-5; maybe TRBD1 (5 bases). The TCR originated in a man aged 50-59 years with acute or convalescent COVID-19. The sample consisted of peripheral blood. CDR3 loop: CASSQDRQSGWETQYF. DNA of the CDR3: TGCGCCAGCAGCCAAGATAGACAGTCTGGGTGGGAGACCCAGTACTTC.